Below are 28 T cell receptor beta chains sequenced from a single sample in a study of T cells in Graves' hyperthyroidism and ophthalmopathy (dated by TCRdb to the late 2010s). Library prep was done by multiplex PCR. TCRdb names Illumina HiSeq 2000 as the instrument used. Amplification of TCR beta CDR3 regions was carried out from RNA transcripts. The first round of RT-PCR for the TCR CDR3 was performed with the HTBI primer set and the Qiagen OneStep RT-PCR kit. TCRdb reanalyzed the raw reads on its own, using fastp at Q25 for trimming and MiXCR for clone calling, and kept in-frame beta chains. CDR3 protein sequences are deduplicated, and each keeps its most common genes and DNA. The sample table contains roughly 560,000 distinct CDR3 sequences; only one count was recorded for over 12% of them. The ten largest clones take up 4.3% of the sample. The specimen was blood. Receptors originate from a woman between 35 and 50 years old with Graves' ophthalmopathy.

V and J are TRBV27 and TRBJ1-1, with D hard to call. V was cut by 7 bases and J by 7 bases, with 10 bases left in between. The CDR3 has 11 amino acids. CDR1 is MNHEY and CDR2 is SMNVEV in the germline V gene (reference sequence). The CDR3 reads CASKSGSEAFF. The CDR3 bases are TGTGCCAGCAAATCGGGTAGTGAAGCTTTCTTT.

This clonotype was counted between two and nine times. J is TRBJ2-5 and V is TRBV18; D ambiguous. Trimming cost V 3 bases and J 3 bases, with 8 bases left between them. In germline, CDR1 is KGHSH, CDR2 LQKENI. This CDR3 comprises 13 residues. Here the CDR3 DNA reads TGTGCCAGCTCACCGCGAGCAAAAGAGACCCAGTACTTC. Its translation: CASSPRAKETQYF.

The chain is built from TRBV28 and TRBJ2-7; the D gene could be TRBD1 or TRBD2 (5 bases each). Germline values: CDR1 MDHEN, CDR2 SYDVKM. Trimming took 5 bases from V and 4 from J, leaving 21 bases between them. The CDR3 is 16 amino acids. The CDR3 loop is CASSETSGTLPYEQYF. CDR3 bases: TGTGCCAGCAGTGAGACATCAGGGACCCTCCCTTACGAGCAGTACTTC.

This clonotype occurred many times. CDR3 in DNA: TGCAGCGTTGAAGACCGCAGACCCTATGGCTACACCTTC. Translation: CSVEDRRPYGYTF. This chain links TRBV29-1 with TRBJ1-2; no reliable D call. In germline, CDR1 is SQVTM, CDR2 ANQGSEA. V was cut by 0 bases and J by 4 bases, with 9 bases left in between. The CDR3 is 13 amino acids.

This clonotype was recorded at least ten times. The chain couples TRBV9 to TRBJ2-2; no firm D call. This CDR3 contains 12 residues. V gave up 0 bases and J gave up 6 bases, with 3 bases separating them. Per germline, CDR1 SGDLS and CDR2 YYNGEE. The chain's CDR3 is CASSVGSGELFF. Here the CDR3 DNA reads TGTGCCAGCAGCGTAGGATCCGGGGAGCTGTTTTTT.

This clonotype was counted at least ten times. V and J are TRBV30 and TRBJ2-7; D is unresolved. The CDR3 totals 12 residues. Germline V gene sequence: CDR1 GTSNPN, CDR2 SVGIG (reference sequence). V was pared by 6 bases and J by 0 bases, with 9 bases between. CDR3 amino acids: CACTSYSYEQYF. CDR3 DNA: TGTGCCTGTACTTCTTACTCCTACGAGCAGTACTTC.

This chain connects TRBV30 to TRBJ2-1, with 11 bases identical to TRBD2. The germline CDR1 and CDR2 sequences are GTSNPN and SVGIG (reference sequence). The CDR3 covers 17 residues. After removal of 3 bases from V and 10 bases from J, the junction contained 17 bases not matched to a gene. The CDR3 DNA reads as TGTGCCTGGAGCCGTGAAGTAGCGGGGGGGCCTTCGAGAGAGCAGTTCTTC. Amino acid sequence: CAWSREVAGGPSREQFF.

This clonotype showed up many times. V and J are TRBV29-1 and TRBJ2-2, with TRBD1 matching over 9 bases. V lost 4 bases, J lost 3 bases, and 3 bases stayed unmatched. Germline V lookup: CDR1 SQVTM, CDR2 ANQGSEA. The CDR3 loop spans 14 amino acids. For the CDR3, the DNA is TGCAGCGTTGCACGACAGGGGGACACCGGGGAGCTGTTTTTT. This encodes CSVARQGDTGELFF.

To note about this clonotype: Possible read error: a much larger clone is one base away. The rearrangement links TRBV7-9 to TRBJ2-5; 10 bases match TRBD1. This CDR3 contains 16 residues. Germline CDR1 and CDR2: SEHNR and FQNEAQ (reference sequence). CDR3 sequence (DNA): TGTGCCAGCAGCTTACCCCCGGGACAGGGGCGGGAGACCCACTACTTC. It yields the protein CASSLPPGQGRETHYF.

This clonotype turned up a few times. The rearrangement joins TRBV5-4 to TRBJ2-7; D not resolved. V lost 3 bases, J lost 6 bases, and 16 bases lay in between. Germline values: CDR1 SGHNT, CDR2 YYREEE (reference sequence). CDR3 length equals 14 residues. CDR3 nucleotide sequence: TGTGCCAGCAGCTCGTTGAAGGTACCCTCCGAGCAGTACTTC. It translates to CASSSLKVPSEQYF. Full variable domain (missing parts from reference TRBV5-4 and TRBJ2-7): ETGVTQSPTHLIKTRGQQVTLRCSSQSGHNTVSWYQQALGQGPQFIFQYYREEENGRGNFPPRFSGLQFPNYSSELNVNALELDDSALYLCASSSLKVPSEQYFGPGTRLTVT.

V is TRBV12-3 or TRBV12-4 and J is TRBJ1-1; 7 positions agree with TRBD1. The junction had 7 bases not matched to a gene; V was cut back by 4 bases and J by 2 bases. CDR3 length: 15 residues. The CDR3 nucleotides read TGTGCCAGCAGTTCCGGACAGGCATTAAACACTGAAGCTTTCTTT. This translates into CASSSGQALNTEAFF.

The CDR3 coding sequence is TGTGCCAGCAGCTTAGAAAGTCCTATGTCTGAAGCTTTCTTT. Protein product: CASSLESPMSEAFF. V is TRBV7-2 and J is TRBJ1-1; no definite D call. The germline CDR1 and CDR2 sequences are SGHTA and FQGNSA. V was cut by 1 base and J by 6 bases, with 12 bases left in between. There are 14 residues in the CDR3.

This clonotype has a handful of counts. CDR3 DNA sequence: TGTGCCAGCAGCTACACAAGGGAAGAGACCCAGTACTTC. Translated, it gives CASSYTREETQYF. The V call is TRBV7-3, the J call TRBJ2-5; D not resolved. V lost 4 bases to trimming and J lost 3 bases, with 9 bases between them. The germline V gene has CDR1 SGHTA and CDR2 FQGTGA. This CDR3 has 13 residues.

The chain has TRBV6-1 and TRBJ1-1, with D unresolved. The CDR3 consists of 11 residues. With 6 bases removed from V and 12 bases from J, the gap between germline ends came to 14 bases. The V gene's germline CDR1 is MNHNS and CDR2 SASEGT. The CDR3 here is CASSEVALTFF. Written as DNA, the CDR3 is TGTGCCAGCAGCGAGGTGGCTTTGACTTTCTTT.

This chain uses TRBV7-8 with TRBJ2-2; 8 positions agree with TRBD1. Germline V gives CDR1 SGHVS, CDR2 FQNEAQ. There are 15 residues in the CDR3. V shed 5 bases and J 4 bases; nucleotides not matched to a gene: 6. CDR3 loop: CASSVTGGGTGELFF. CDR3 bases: TGTGCCAGCAGCGTCACAGGGGGAGGCACCGGGGAGCTGTTTTTT.

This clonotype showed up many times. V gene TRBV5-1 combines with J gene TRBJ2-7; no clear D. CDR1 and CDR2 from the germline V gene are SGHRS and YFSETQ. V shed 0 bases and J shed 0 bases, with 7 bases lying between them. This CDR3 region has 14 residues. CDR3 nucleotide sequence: TGCGCCAGCAGCTTGGTGTTGGACTCCTACGAGCAGTACTTC. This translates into CASSLVLDSYEQYF.

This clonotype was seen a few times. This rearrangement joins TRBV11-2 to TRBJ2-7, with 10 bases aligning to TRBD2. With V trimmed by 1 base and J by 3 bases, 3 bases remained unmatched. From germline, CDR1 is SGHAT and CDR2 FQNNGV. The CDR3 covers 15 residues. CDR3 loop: CASSLVLAGVYEQYF. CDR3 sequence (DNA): TGTGCCAGCAGCTTAGTTCTAGCGGGAGTCTACGAGCAGTACTTC.

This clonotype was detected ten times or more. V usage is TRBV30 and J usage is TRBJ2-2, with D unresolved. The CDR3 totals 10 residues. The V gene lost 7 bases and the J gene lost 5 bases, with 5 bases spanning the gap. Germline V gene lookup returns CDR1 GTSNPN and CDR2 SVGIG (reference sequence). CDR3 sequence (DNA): TGTGCCTCTGGGACCGGGGAGCTGTTTTTT. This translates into CASGTGELFF.

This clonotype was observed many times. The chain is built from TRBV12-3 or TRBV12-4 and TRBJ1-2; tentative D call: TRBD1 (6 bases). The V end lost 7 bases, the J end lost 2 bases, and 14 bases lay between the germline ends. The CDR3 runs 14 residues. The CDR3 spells CASTTPGQNYGYTF. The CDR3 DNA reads TGTGCCAGCACCACCCCAGGACAGAACTATGGCTACACCTTC.

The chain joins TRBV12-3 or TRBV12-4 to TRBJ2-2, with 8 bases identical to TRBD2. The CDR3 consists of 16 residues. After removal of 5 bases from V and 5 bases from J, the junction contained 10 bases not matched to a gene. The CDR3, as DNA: TGTGCCAGCAGTCCCGACACTAGCGGAAGGACCGGGGAGCTGTTTTTT. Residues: CASSPDTSGRTGELFF.

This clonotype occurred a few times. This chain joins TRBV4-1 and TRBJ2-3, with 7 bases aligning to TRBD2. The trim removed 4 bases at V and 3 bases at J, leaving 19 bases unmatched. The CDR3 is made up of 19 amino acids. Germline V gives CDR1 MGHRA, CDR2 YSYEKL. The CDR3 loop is CASSLQVVGGRSQTDTQYF. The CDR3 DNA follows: TGCGCCAGCAGCCTTCAGGTAGTTGGCGGGAGATCACAAACAGATACGCAGTATTTT.

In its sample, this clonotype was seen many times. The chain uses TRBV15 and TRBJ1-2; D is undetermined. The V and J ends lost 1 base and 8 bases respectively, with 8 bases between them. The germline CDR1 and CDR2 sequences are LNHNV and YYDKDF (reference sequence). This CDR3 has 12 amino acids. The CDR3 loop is CATSRAWWGYTF. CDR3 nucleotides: TGTGCCACCAGCAGAGCGTGGTGGGGCTACACCTTC.

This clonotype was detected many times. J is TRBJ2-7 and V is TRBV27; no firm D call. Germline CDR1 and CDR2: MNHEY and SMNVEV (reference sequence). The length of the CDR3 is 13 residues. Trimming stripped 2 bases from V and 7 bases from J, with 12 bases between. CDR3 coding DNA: TGTGCCAGCAGTTTAGCGACGGATTTGGAGCAGTACTTC. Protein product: CASSLATDLEQYF.

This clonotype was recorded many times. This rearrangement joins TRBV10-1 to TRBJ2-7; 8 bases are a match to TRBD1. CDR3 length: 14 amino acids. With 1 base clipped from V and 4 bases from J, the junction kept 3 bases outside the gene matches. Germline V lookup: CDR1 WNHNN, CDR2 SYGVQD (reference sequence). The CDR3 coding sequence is TGCGCCAGCAGTGAGTGGGACAGGCTATACGAGCAGTACTTC. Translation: CASSEWDRLYEQYF.

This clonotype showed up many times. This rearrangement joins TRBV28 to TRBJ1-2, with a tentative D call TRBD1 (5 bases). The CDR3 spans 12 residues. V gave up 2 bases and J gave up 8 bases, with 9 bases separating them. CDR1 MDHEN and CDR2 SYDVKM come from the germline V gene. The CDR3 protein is CASSLGARGYTF. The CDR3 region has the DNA TGTGCCAGCAGTTTAGGGGCGAGGGGCTACACCTTC.

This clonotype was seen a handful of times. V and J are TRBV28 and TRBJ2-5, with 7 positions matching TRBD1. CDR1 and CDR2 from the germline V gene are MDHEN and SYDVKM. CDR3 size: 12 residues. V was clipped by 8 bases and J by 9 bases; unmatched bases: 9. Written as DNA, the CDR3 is TGTGCCAGCCGGGCAGGGGGTGGCCCCCAGTACTTC. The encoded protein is CASRAGGGPQYF.

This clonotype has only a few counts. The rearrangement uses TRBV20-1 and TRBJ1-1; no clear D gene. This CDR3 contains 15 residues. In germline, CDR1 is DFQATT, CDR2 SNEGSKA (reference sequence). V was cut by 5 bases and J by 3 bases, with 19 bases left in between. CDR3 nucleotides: TGCAGTGCTCCGCTGGCTCCCTATGGGTACACTGAAGCTTTCTTT. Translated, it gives CSAPLAPYGYTEAFF.

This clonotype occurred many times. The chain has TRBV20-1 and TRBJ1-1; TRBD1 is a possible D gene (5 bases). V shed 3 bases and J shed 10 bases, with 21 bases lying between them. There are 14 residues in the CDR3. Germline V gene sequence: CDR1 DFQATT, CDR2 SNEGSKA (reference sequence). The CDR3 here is CSARPPREAGLAFF. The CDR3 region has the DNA TGCAGTGCTAGGCCCCCCCGCGAAGCAGGGCTAGCTTTCTTT.